This is a list of T cell receptor beta chains from one sample in a study of blood T cell repertoires in COVID-19. This table comes from immunoSEQ multiplex PCR, and its TCRdb copy is limited to in-frame clones, with some not included. The table has under 150,000 clones, roughly 84% seen once. Specimen: PBMCs or T cells enriched from blood (not recorded which). These receptor sequences come from a man in his fifties in a cohort exposed to, infected with or recovered from COVID-19 (not recorded which). The CDR3 runs from the conserved cysteine through the conserved F or W. Fields, in order: CDR3 length, clone size, J gene, D gene, V gene, CDR3 DNA, CDR3 protein. The D gene is left open where the match is weak. Clone size appears in some rows only: once, few, many, or a class for an expanded clone.

CDR3 length: 14; clone size: few; J gene: TRBJ2-7; D gene: TRBD2; V gene: TRBV9; CDR3 DNA: TGTGCCAGCAGCGTAGATCTAGCGGGAGACGAGCAGTACTTC; CDR3 protein: CASSVDLAGDEQYF
CDR3 length: 14; clone size: -; J gene: TRBJ2-5; D gene: -; V gene: TRBV21-1; CDR3 DNA: TGTGCCAGCAGCAAAGGATACGGGGAAGAGACCCAGTACTTC; CDR3 protein: CASSKGYGEETQYF
CDR3 length: 19; clone size: -; J gene: TRBJ1-4; D gene: TRBD1; V gene: TRBV4-1; CDR3 DNA: TGCGCCAGCAGCCAAGATCCCACCTTTCAGGACAGGGCGGCGGAAAAACTGTTTTTT; CDR3 protein: CASSQDPTFQDRAAEKLFF
CDR3 length: 15; clone size: many; J gene: TRBJ2-2; D gene: TRBD2; V gene: TRBV19; CDR3 DNA: TGTGCCAGTAGTATCGGGCTAGCGGTGGCCGGGGAGCTGTTTTTT; CDR3 protein: CASSIGLAVAGELFF
CDR3 length: 16; clone size: few; J gene: TRBJ2-3; D gene: -; V gene: TRBV9; CDR3 DNA: TGTGCCAGCAGCCCCCAGCAGGGGGGCATCACAGATACGCAGTATTTT; CDR3 protein: CASSPQQGGITDTQYF
CDR3 length: 14; clone size: -; J gene: TRBJ2-7; D gene: -; V gene: TRBV29-1; CDR3 DNA: TGCAGCGTGAGTAGGGGGAGCTCCTCCTACGAGCAGTACTTC; CDR3 protein: CSVSRGSSSYEQYF
CDR3 length: 14; clone size: -; J gene: TRBJ1-4; D gene: TRBD1; V gene: TRBV27; CDR3 DNA: TGTGCCAGCAGTTACAGGGGGCCTAATGAAAAACTGTTTTTT; CDR3 protein: CASSYRGPNEKLFF
CDR3 length: 14; clone size: -; J gene: TRBJ2-7; D gene: -; V gene: TRBV29-1; CDR3 DNA: TGCAGCGCCAGGACAGACCGGCTTTTCGCCGAGCAGTACTTC; CDR3 protein: CSARTDRLFAEQYF
CDR3 length: 14; clone size: -; J gene: TRBJ2-2; D gene: -; V gene: TRBV2; CDR3 DNA: TGTGCCAGCAGTGGGACTGTCAACACCGGGGAGCTGTTTTTT; CDR3 protein: CASSGTVNTGELFF
CDR3 length: 13; clone size: -; J gene: TRBJ2-7; D gene: TRBD2; V gene: TRBV10-3; CDR3 DNA: TGTGCCATCAGCCTCGGACTAGCCGACGAGCAGTACTTC; CDR3 protein: CAISLGLADEQYF
CDR3 length: 14; clone size: few; J gene: TRBJ2-5; D gene: TRBD1; V gene: TRBV6-5; CDR3 DNA: TGTGCCAGCAAGGGACAGGGCTTCCGGGAGACCCAGTACTTC; CDR3 protein: CASKGQGFRETQYF
CDR3 length: 14; clone size: many; J gene: TRBJ1-5; D gene: TRBD1; V gene: TRBV7-9; CDR3 DNA: TGTGCCAGCAGCTACGGGACAGGGGATCAGCCCCAGCATTTT; CDR3 protein: CASSYGTGDQPQHF
CDR3 length: 15; clone size: -; J gene: TRBJ2-3; D gene: TRBD2; V gene: TRBV30; CDR3 DNA: TGTGCCTGGAGTGTACTAGCGGGAGTTGGGGATACGCAGTATTTT; CDR3 protein: CAWSVLAGVGDTQYF
CDR3 length: 13; clone size: -; J gene: TRBJ2-7; D gene: -; V gene: TRBV24-1; CDR3 DNA: TGTGCCACCAGTGATTCGCGGATCTACGAGCAGTACTTC; CDR3 protein: CATSDSRIYEQYF
CDR3 length: 15; clone size: few; J gene: TRBJ1-3; D gene: -; V gene: TRBV12-5; CDR3 DNA: TGTGCTAGTGGTTTGCCCATTGGAGCCGGAAACACCATATATTTT; CDR3 protein: CASGLPIGAGNTIYF
CDR3 length: 14; clone size: -; J gene: TRBJ1-6; D gene: -; V gene: TRBV27; CDR3 DNA: TGTGCCAGCACCTTTGGGCAGCTGAATTCACCCCTCCACTTT; CDR3 protein: CASTFGQLNSPLHF
CDR3 length: 13; clone size: once; J gene: TRBJ2-1; D gene: TRBD2; V gene: TRBV2; CDR3 DNA: TGTGCCAAATCCTTAGCGGGAGGAGCTGAGCAGTTCTTC; CDR3 protein: CAKSLAGGAEQFF
CDR3 length: 14; clone size: -; J gene: TRBJ2-2; D gene: -; V gene: TRBV27; CDR3 DNA: TGTGCCAGCAGTTACGGGAGAGGGGCCGGGGAGCTGTTTTTT; CDR3 protein: CASSYGRGAGELFF
CDR3 length: 14; clone size: -; J gene: TRBJ2-7; D gene: TRBD1; V gene: TRBV10-3; CDR3 DNA: TGTGCCATCAGTGACTCGGGACAGCGGAACGAGCAGTACTTC; CDR3 protein: CAISDSGQRNEQYF
CDR3 length: 12; clone size: -; J gene: TRBJ2-7; D gene: TRBD1; V gene: TRBV15; CDR3 DNA: TGTGCCACCAGCAGAGTTACAGGGGGGCTCTACTTC; CDR3 protein: CATSRVTGGLYF
CDR3 length: 14; clone size: -; J gene: TRBJ1-6; D gene: TRBD1; V gene: TRBV7-8; CDR3 DNA: TGTGCCAGCAGCTGGACAGGGGAGGATTCACCCCTCCACTTT; CDR3 protein: CASSWTGEDSPLHF
CDR3 length: 12; clone size: -; J gene: TRBJ2-7; D gene: TRBD1; V gene: TRBV29-1; CDR3 DNA: TGCAGCCCGGGACAGGGGCCCGGTGAGCAGTACTTC; CDR3 protein: CSPGQGPGEQYF
CDR3 length: 15; clone size: -; J gene: TRBJ2-1; D gene: -; V gene: TRBV5-6; CDR3 DNA: TGTGCCAGCAGCTGGGGGGGCCTCGGAAACAATGAGCAGTTCTTC; CDR3 protein: CASSWGGLGNNEQFF
CDR3 length: 14; clone size: few; J gene: TRBJ1-4; D gene: -; V gene: TRBV28; CDR3 DNA: TGTGCCAGCAGTTTCCTAGGTTCGGATGAAAAACTGTTTTTT; CDR3 protein: CASSFLGSDEKLFF
CDR3 length: 13; clone size: -; J gene: TRBJ1-1; D gene: -; V gene: TRBV11-2; CDR3 DNA: TGTGCCAGCAGCCCACAGGGCCACACTGAAGCTTTCTTT; CDR3 protein: CASSPQGHTEAFF
CDR3 length: 15; clone size: -; J gene: TRBJ2-7; D gene: -; V gene: TRBV4-2; CDR3 DNA: TGTGCCAGCAGCCAAGGTCTAGCTCTCTCCTACGAGCAGTACTTC; CDR3 protein: CASSQGLALSYEQYF
CDR3 length: 16; clone size: -; J gene: TRBJ1-4; D gene: TRBD1; V gene: TRBV4-3; CDR3 DNA: TGCGCCAGCAGCCAAGGATGGGGACAGGGGAGTGAAAAACTGTTTTTT; CDR3 protein: CASSQGWGQGSEKLFF
CDR3 length: 15; clone size: -; J gene: TRBJ2-1; D gene: TRBD1; V gene: TRBV5-1; CDR3 DNA: TGCGCCAGCTGGACCGGGACAGGGCCTTACAATGAGCAGTTCTTC; CDR3 protein: CASWTGTGPYNEQFF